Listed below are T cell receptor beta chains from one sample, sequenced in a study of a mutant IDH1 vaccine in newly diagnosed glioma. The antigens for these receptors are not known. Some clones are missing from TCRdb's copy, which holds only in-frame ones; the method was immunoSEQ multiplex PCR. The sample consists of just under 70,000 clones, around 82% of them appearing once. The specimen was PBMCs, collected from a glioma patient whose treatment included an IDH1 peptide vaccine. The receptors originated from a man younger than 35 with glioma. The CDR3 runs from the conserved cysteine through the conserved F or W. A D gene is named only where the DNA matches it firmly. Only some rows state a clone size, as once, few, many or a class for expanded clones.

d_gene	v_gene	j_gene	abundance	CDR3nt	CDR3aa
NA	TRBV4-1	TRBJ2-2	few	TGCGCCAGCAGCCAAGGTCCAGCAGGTTTGAACACCGGGGAGCTGTTTTTT	CASSQGPAGLNTGELFF
NA	TRBV5-1	TRBJ2-2	once	TGCGCCAGCAGCTTGGACTTGGGTCCCGGGGAGCTGTTTTTT	CASSLDLGPGELFF
TRBD2	TRBV15	TRBJ2-3	NA	TGTGCCACCAGCAGAGATGGGGTAGCGGGACGCACAGATACGCAGTATTTT	CATSRDGVAGRTDTQYF
NA	TRBV9	TRBJ1-2	once	TGTGCCAGCAGCCCCGGCCCATCCGTTGGCTACACCTTC	CASSPGPSVGYTF
NA	TRBV5-1	TRBJ2-7	NA	TGCGCCAGCAGGGAAGCGGGTGGGTACGAGCAGTACTTC	CASREAGGYEQYF
NA	TRBV29-1	TRBJ2-3	NA	TGCAGCGTTGGTGTAACTGATCAGGGGGATACGCAGTATTTT	CSVGVTDQGDTQYF
NA	TRBV4-3	TRBJ2-1	NA	TGCGCCAGCAGCCAAGAAGGGGTTAATGACAATGAGCAGTTCTTC	CASSQEGVNDNEQFF
NA	TRBV7-6	TRBJ1-1	NA	TGTGCCAGCAGCTTAGTTGTTGACAGAACTGAAGCTTTCTTT	CASSLVVDRTEAFF
NA	TRBV5-8	TRBJ1-1	NA	TGTGCCAGCAGCTTAGGAGGGGAGAACACTGAAGCTTTCTTT	CASSLGGENTEAFF
TRBD1	TRBV6-5	TRBJ2-7	NA	TGTGCCAGCAGGACACAGGGGGCAGGCGAGCAGTACTTC	CASRTQGAGEQYF
NA	TRBV7-2	TRBJ1-4	NA	TGTGCCAGCAGCTTAGGTAGATCTAATGAAAAACTGTTTTTT	CASSLGRSNEKLFF
TRBD1	TRBV19	TRBJ1-1	NA	TGTGCCAGCCGGAGGGGACAGGGCGCCAGGGGGACTGAAGCTTTCTTT	CASRRGQGARGTEAFF
NA	TRBV6-6	TRBJ2-2	NA	TGTGCCAGCAGCCGACAAAACACCGGGGAGCTGTTTTTT	CASSRQNTGELFF
TRBD2	TRBV7-9	TRBJ2-1	NA	TGTGCCAGCAGCTTCCGGGGACTAGCGGGAGGATCCTACAATGAGCAGTTCTTC	CASSFRGLAGGSYNEQFF
TRBD1	TRBV5-4	TRBJ1-1	NA	TGTGCCAGCAGCTTGTCTAGGGACAGTGAAGCTTTCTTT	CASSLSRDSEAFF
NA	TRBV7-9	TRBJ2-4	NA	TGTGCCAGCAGCCTCCAAGGACCAGACATTCAGTACTTC	CASSLQGPDIQYF
NA	TRBV14	TRBJ1-2	once	TGTGCCAGCAGCCAAATCTCGACAGTCTATGGCTACACCTTC	CASSQISTVYGYTF
NA	TRBV7-8	TRBJ1-5	NA	TGTGCCAGCAGCGCTCGCGCTTATAGCAATCAGCCCCAGCATTTT	CASSARAYSNQPQHF
NA	TRBV6-1	TRBJ1-3	NA	TGTGCCAGCAGTGAAAGGGCTGGAAACACCATATATTTT	CASSERAGNTIYF
TRBD2	TRBV7-9	TRBJ2-7	NA	TGTGCCAGCACGGTGGGGGGGAAGACCTACGAGCAGTACTTC	CASTVGGKTYEQYF
NA	TRBV19	TRBJ1-1	NA	TGTGCCAGTAGGAAGAGGTACACTGAAGCTTTCTTT	CASRKRYTEAFF
TRBD1	TRBV6-6	TRBJ1-5	NA	TGTGCCAGCACCCGTCTGGACAGGGAACAGCCCCAGCATTTT	CASTRLDREQPQHF
NA	TRBV5-5	TRBJ1-2	NA	TGTGCCAGCAGCTTGGCGGGAAACTATGGCTACACCTTC	CASSLAGNYGYTF
NA	TRBV6-6	TRBJ1-2	NA	TGTGCCAGCAGGGGGGGTGCGGGTGGCTACACCTTC	CASRGGAGGYTF
TRBD2	TRBV6-4	TRBJ2-7	NA	TGTGCCAGCAGTGAAGACCGTGGTAGCGGGAGGGTCTCCTACGAGCAGTACTTC	CASSEDRGSGRVSYEQYF